The 12 T cell receptor beta chains given below trace back to one sample, sequenced in a study of post-analysis software for immune sequencing data. Their recognized antigens are unknown. Prepared libraries of TCR beta cDNA carried unique molecular identifiers. TCRdb reprocessed the PCR reads via MiXCR and lists one record per CDR3 protein. The sample contains about 800,000 distinct CDR3 sequences, 25% to 30% of which appear only once. Regarding the study as a whole: In patients, about 5 TRBV segments were more frequent than in controls, with TRBV5-6, TRBV5-1 and TRBV20-1 among them.

The sequenced sample was blood. These receptors all come from a girl aged 5 to 17 with multiple sclerosis.

V gene TRBV7-2 combines with J gene TRBJ2-1, with D hard to call. The germline V gene encodes CDR1 SGHTA and CDR2 FQGNSA. This CDR3 is built from 12 residues. The V and J ends lost 1 base and 8 bases respectively, with 6 bases between them. The CDR3 DNA reads as TGTGCCAGCAGCTTAGATAGGCATGAGCAGTTCTTC. This encodes CASSLDRHEQFF.

V usage is TRBV20-1 and J usage is TRBJ2-3, with D possibly being TRBD1 (5 bases). CDR3 length: 14 residues. The germline V and J ends were trimmed by 6 bases and 5 bases, with 18 bases remaining between them. Germline V gives CDR1 DFQATT, CDR2 SNEGSKA (reference sequence). The CDR3 here is CSARAPTVRDTQYF. The CDR3 DNA is TGCAGTGCACGGGCCCCGACAGTACGAGATACGCAGTATTTT.

This clonotype appeared a single time. The chain couples TRBV28 to TRBJ2-5, with D perhaps TRBD2 (6 bases). Germline V gives CDR1 MDHEN, CDR2 SYDVKM. The CDR3 has 13 amino acids. Trimming removed 6 bases from V and 5 bases from J, with 13 bases in between. The CDR3 is CASRESGRETQYF. The CDR3 DNA is TGTGCCAGCAGGGAATCGGGGAGGGAGACCCAGTACTTC.

This clonotype was seen only a few times. CDR3 in DNA: TGTGCCAGCAGCCCAAGGGGGGGGTTCGAGACCCAGTACTTC. It is translated as CASSPRGGFETQYF. This chain connects TRBV3-1 to TRBJ2-5; TRBD2 is a possible D gene (7 bases). Per germline, CDR1 LGHDT and CDR2 YNNKEL (reference sequence). V lost 4 bases and J lost 5, with 14 bases in between. This CDR3 has 14 amino acids.

In this sample, this clonotype turned up a few times. This rearrangement joins TRBV6-1 to TRBJ2-5; D uncertain. The CDR3 consists of 15 residues. Germline V gives CDR1 MNHNS, CDR2 SASEGT. V was cut by 4 bases and J by 6 bases, with 18 bases left in between. The CDR3 nucleotides read TGTGCCAGCAGTGGAATAGAACGGCCCGGAAAGACCCAGTACTTC. It codes for CASSGIERPGKTQYF.

V gene TRBV4-1 combines with J gene TRBJ1-2; the D is unclear. The CDR3 extends over 14 amino acids. Between the trimmed V and J ends, which lost 1 base and 3 bases, there was a span of 9 bases. Per the germline V gene, CDR1 is MGHRA and CDR2 is YSYEKL. The CDR3 reads CASSQVSGYYGYTF. For the CDR3, the DNA is TGCGCCAGCAGCCAAGTTTCGGGATACTATGGCTACACCTTC.

This clonotype has a handful of counts. The V and J genes are TRBV20-1 and TRBJ2-1; D is undetermined. V lost 2 bases and J lost 7, with 9 bases in between. This CDR3 comprises 12 residues. CDR1 is DFQATT, CDR2 SNEGSKA, per germline (reference sequence). CDR3: CSARWQTNEQFF. CDR3 in DNA: TGCAGTGCTAGATGGCAGACTAATGAGCAGTTCTTC.

This clonotype was observed once. The chain combines TRBV2 with TRBJ2-3; D unresolved. V lost 9 bases to trimming and J lost 5 bases, with 15 bases between them. The CDR3 covers 13 residues. The germline V gene has CDR1 SNHLY and CDR2 FYNNEI. Here the CDR3 DNA reads TGTGCCAGTGGTTTAGGGTATGGAGATACGCAGTATTTT. It specifies CASGLGYGDTQYF.

This clonotype was counted once. This rearrangement joins TRBV6-1 to TRBJ2-7; 8 nucleotides match TRBD1. J gave up 5 bases and V 6 bases, and 21 bases lay outside the gene matches. The CDR3 is 18 residues long. Looked up from germline, CDR1 is MNHNS and CDR2 is SASEGT. The CDR3 here is CASRLIPGQERLGDEQYF. In DNA, the CDR3 is TGTGCCAGCAGGCTCATCCCGGGACAGGAGCGCCTTGGGGACGAGCAGTACTTC.

With respect to this clonotype: The junction and the germline gene differ at one end; a read error may be behind it. The gene calls are TRBV29-1 and TRBJ2-4, with D perhaps TRBD2 (5 bases). Germline V gene data show CDR1 as SQVTM and CDR2 as ANQGSEA. The CDR3 is 13 amino acids. The CDR3 DNA reads TGCAGCGTGGAGGTATCGGCCAAAAACATCCAGTACTTC. Translated, it gives CSVEVSAKNIQYF. Combining the CDR3 with reference TRBV29-1 and TRBJ2-4 gives the whole variable domain SAVISQKPSRDICQRGTSLTIQCQVDSQVTMMFWYRQQPGQSLTLIATANQGSEATYESGFVIDKFPISRPNLTFSTLTVSNMSPEDSSIYLCSVEVSAKNIQYFGAGTRLSVL.

This clonotype was found a few times. The chain joins TRBV27 to TRBJ2-1; 11 nucleotides align to TRBD1. From germline, CDR1 is MNHEY and CDR2 SMNVEV (reference sequence). Germline trimming cut 0 bases from V and 7 bases from J; bases unmatched to any gene: 2. The CDR3 extends over 15 amino acids. The CDR3 bases are TGTGCCAGCAGTTTATCGGGGACAGGGGGGAATGAGCAGTTCTTC. Its protein is CASSLSGTGGNEQFF.

The chain carries TRBV6-2 or TRBV6-3 and TRBJ2-7; D possibly corresponds to TRBD2 (5 bases). This CDR3 is 14 amino acids long. V lost 0 bases and J lost 5, with 11 bases in between. The V gene's germline CDR1 is MNHEY and CDR2 SVGEGT. CDR3 region: CASSYSIPGNEQYF. The CDR3 region has the DNA TGTGCCAGCAGTTACTCGATTCCGGGGAACGAGCAGTACTTC.